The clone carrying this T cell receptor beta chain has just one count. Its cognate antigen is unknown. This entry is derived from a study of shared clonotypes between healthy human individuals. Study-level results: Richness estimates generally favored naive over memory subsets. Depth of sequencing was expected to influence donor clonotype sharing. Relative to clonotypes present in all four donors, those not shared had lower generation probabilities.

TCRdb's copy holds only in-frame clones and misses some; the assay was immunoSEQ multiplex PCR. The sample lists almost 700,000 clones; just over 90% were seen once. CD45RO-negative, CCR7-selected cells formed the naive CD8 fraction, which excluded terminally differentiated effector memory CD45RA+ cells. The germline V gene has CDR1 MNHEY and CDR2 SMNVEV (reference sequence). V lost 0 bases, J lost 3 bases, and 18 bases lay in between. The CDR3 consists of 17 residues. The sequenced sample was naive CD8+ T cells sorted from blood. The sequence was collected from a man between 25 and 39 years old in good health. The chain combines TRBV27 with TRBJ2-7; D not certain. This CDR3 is CASSLSKDPHFHYEQYF. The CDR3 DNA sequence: TGTGCCAGCAGTTTATCGAAGGACCCGCACTTTCACTACGAGCAGTACTTC.